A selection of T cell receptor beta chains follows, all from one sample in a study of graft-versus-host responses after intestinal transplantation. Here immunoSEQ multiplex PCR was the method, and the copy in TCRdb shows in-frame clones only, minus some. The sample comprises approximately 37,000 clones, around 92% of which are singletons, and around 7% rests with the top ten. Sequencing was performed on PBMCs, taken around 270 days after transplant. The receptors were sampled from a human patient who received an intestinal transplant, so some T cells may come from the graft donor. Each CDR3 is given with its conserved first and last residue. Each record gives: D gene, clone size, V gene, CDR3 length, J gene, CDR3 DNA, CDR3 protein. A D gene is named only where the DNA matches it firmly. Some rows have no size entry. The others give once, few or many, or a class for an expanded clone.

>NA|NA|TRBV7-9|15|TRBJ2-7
TGTGCCAGCAGCCTTCTAGGGGGGGAGTCCTACGAGCAGTACTTC
CASSLLGGESYEQYF
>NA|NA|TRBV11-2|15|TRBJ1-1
TGTGCCAGCAGGCAAATCGGGGGGAGGAACACTGAAGCTTTCTTT
CASRQIGGRNTEAFF
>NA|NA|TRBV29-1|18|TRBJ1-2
TGCAGCGTTGTTGGGGGAGTCACAAGCCCGGGAGCTAACTATGGCTACACCTTC
CSVVGGVTSPGANYGYTF
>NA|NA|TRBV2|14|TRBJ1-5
TGTGCCAGCACTTCAGGGTATAGCAATCAGCCCCAGCATTTT
CASTSGYSNQPQHF
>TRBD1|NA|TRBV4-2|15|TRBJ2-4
TGTGCCAGCAGCCACGAAGGGACAGAGGGGGACATTCAGTACTTC
CASSHEGTEGDIQYF
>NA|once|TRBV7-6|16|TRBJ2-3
TGTGCCAGCAGCCGTACCAGGGGCCATATCAAGGATACGCAGTATTTT
CASSRTRGHIKDTQYF
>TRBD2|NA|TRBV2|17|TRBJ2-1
TGTGCCAGCAGGTCATCTAGCGGGGGGGCCTCTTACAATGAGCAGTTCTTC
CASRSSSGGASYNEQFF
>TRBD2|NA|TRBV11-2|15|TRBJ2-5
TGTGCCAGCAGCTTACCACTAGCGGGGGGAGAGACCCAGTACTTC
CASSLPLAGGETQYF
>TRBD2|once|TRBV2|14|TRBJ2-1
TGTGCCAGGACTAGCGGGGGGGCTCCGGGAGAGCAGTTCTTC
CARTSGGAPGEQFF
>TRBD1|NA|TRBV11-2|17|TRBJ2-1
TGTGCCAGCAGCTTAGGTCGGACAGGGAGTAATTGGAATGAGCAGTTCTTC
CASSLGRTGSNWNEQFF
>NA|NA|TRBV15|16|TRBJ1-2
TGTGCCACCAGCAGAGATGTGACAGGCCCCATGGATGGCTACACCTTC
CATSRDVTGPMDGYTF
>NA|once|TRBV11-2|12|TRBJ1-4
TGTGCCAGCAGTTTTAACGGCCCTAGACTGTTTTTT
CASSFNGPRLFF
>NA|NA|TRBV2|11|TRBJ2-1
TGTGCCAGCAGTGAAGATTATGAGCAGTTCTTC
CASSEDYEQFF
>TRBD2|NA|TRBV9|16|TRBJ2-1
TGTGCCAGCAGCGTAGGGGCTAGCGGGGGAGGTAATGAGCAGTTCTTC
CASSVGASGGGNEQFF
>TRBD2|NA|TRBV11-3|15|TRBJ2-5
TGTGCCAGCAGCCCCGGGACTAGCGGGAAAGAGACCCAGTACTTC
CASSPGTSGKETQYF
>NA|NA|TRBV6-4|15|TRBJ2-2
TGTGCCAGCAGTGAGGTGGGGTTCGCCTCCGGGGAGCTGTTTTTT
CASSEVGFASGELFF
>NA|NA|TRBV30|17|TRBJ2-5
TGTGCCTGGAGTGTAAATAGAGTCCGGGACGTAGGAGAGACCCAGTACTTC
CAWSVNRVRDVGETQYF
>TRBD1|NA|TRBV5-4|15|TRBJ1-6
TGTGCCAGCAGCTTTACCGGACAGGGCGCTTCACCCCTCCACTTT
CASSFTGQGASPLHF
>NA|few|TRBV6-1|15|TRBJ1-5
TGTGCCAGCAGCCCCAGCCTAGGGGTGGATCAGCCCCAGCATTTT
CASSPSLGVDQPQHF
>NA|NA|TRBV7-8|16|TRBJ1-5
TGTGCCAGCAGCCCCGAGAGGGCCCCTAATAATCAGCCCCAGCATTTT
CASSPERAPNNQPQHF
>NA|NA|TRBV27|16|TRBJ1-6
TGTGCCAGCAGCCTCCAATCGGGGGACTTTAATTCACCCCTCCACTTT
CASSLQSGDFNSPLHF
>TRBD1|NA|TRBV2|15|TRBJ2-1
TGTGCCAGCAGTGAAATGGGACAGAGTTACAATGAGCAGTTCTTC
CASSEMGQSYNEQFF
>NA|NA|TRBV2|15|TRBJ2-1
TGTGCCAGCAGTGCGGGTATCAGCTCCTACAATGAGCAGTTCTTC
CASSAGISSYNEQFF
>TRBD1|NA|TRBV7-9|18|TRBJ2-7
TGTGCCAGCAGCTCAATACCACCCGACAGGGAAAACACCTACGAGCAGTACTTC
CASSSIPPDRENTYEQYF